The 14 T cell receptor beta chains presented below share a single source sample, sequenced in a study of beta chain features in type 1 diabetes. Expressed TCRB transcripts got sequenced, as all isolated RNA was reverse transcribed. Sequencing was performed with immunoSEQ multiplex PCR; in TCRdb, only in-frame clones are kept and a portion is missing. The sample shows some 250,000 clones, 25% to 30% of them seen only once. Sequencing used central memory CD4+ T cells from blood. These receptor sequences come from a man aged 30-40 years in good health.

The rearrangement joins TRBV2 to TRBJ2-7; D unclear. CDR1 SNHLY and CDR2 FYNNEI come from the germline V gene. Trimming took 1 base from V and 5 from J, leaving 15 bases between them. The CDR3 contains 15 residues. CDR3 amino acids: CASSEGVGAPNEQYF. Written as DNA, the CDR3 is TGTGCCAGCAGTGAAGGAGTCGGAGCCCCCAACGAGCAGTACTTC.

The chain has TRBV29-1 and TRBJ1-4; D perhaps matches TRBD1 (6 bases). The V end was cut by 6 bases, the J end by 3 bases, with 14 bases between. CDR3 length equals 14 residues. Per the germline V gene, CDR1 is SQVTM and CDR2 is ANQGSEA. CDR3 amino acids: CSVKQGSANEKLFF. The CDR3 DNA reads as TGCAGCGTCAAACAGGGTTCGGCTAATGAAAAACTGTTTTTT. The full variable domain, its missing parts supplied by reference TRBV29-1 and TRBJ1-4, is SAVISQKPSRDICQRGTSLTIQCQVDSQVTMMFWYRQQPGQSLTLIATANQGSEATYESGFVIDKFPISRPNLTFSTLTVSNMSPEDSSIYLCSVKQGSANEKLFFGSGTQLSVL.

This CDR3 reads CASSQGMSSYEQYF. CDR3 bases: TGCGCCAGCAGCCAGGGAATGAGCTCCTACGAGCAGTACTTC. The chain is built from TRBV4-1 and TRBJ2-7; no definite D call. The CDR3 extends over 14 amino acids. Germline CDR1 MGHRA, CDR2 YSYEKL. Trimming removed 3 bases at V and 0 bases at J, with 9 bases between.

The rearrangement uses TRBV27 and TRBJ2-1; 9 bases agree with TRBD2. The CDR3 consists of 17 residues. Trimming at V came to 5 bases and at J to 8 bases, leaving 16 bases not matched to a gene. CDR1 MNHEY and CDR2 SMNVEV come from the germline V gene (reference sequence). CDR3 DNA sequence: TGTGCCAGCAGTCTCCGATTTTACGGGACTAGCAGCGATGAGCAGTTCTTC. Its protein product is CASSLRFYGTSSDEQFF.

The V call is TRBV21-1, the J call TRBJ1-4; the DNA was not used to check the table's D call, TRBD1. TRBV21-1 constitutes a pseudogene. The CDR3 length is 17 residues. The DNA of the CDR3 is TGTGCCAGCAGCAAAGGTCACCTCGAGACACCGATTGAAAAACTGTTTTTT. It specifies CASSKGHLETPIEKLFF.

This clone was seen ten or more times. The chain links TRBV7-2 to TRBJ2-7; TRBD1 agrees at 10 bases. Germline V gene lookup returns CDR1 SGHTA and CDR2 FQGNSA. The CDR3 runs to 14 residues. V shed 5 bases and J 5 bases; nucleotides not matched to a gene: 6. DNA for the CDR3: TGTGCCAGCAGCCGCCAGACAGGGGGCGACGAGCAGTACTTC. Translated, it gives CASSRQTGGDEQYF.

The V gene is TRBV2, the J gene TRBJ1-2; D is possibly TRBD1 (5 bases). The CDR3 is made up of 14 amino acids. The germline V and J ends were trimmed by 7 bases and 6 bases, with 18 bases remaining between them. CDR1 and CDR2 (germline): SNHLY, FYNNEI. CDR3 protein: CASTSGPPGNGYTF. In DNA form, the CDR3 reads TGTGCCAGCACCTCCGGGCCTCCAGGGAATGGCTACACCTTC. The full variable domain, rest sourced from reference TRBV2 and TRBJ1-2, is EPEVTQTPSHQVTQMGQEVILRCVPISNHLYFYWYRQILGQKVEFLVSFYNNEISEKSEIFDDQFSVERPDGSNFTLKIRSTKLEDSAMYFCASTSGPPGNGYTFGSGTRLTVV.

The chain employs TRBV29-1 and TRBJ2-3, with 10 bases that match TRBD2. Germline trimming cut 7 bases from V and 5 bases from J; bases unmatched to any gene: 3. This CDR3 region has 12 residues. The V gene's germline CDR1 is SQVTM and CDR2 ANQGSEA. This CDR3 reads CSGTSGEDTQYF. The CDR3 coding sequence is TGCAGCGGGACTAGCGGTGAAGATACGCAGTATTTT.

This clone occurred a few times. The chain combines TRBV6-5 with TRBJ2-1; TRBD2 might be the D (6 bases). CDR3 length: 14 residues. Germline CDR1 and CDR2: MNHEY and SVGAGI. Trimming took 6 bases from V and 3 from J, leaving 12 bases between them. This chain's CDR3 is CASSLRGSYNEQFF. The CDR3 DNA sequence: TGTGCCAGCAGCCTGCGGGGCAGCTACAATGAGCAGTTCTTC.

This clone was observed a handful of times. The chain couples TRBV19 to TRBJ2-5; D ambiguous. The CDR3 is 13 amino acids. CDR1 and CDR2 from the germline V gene are LNHDA and SQIVND (reference sequence). With 6 bases removed from V and 0 bases from J, the gap between germline ends came to 8 bases. This CDR3 is CASRSEYQETQYF. In DNA, the CDR3 is TGTGCCAGTAGGTCGGAGTACCAAGAGACCCAGTACTTC.

V gene TRBV4-2 combines with J gene TRBJ2-2; possibly TRBD2 for D (6 bases). Per germline, CDR1 LGHNA and CDR2 YNFKEQ. The ends were cut back, 0 bases at V and 0 bases at J, with 11 bases in the middle. The CDR3 consists of 17 residues. The CDR3 nucleotides are TGTGCCAGCAGCCAAGAAAGCAGCGGGCCGAACACCGGGGAGCTGTTTTTT. Translated, it gives CASSQESSGPNTGELFF.

This clone was detected a few times. The chain links TRBV19 to TRBJ2-3; 7 bases map to TRBD1. Per the germline V gene, CDR1 is LNHDA and CDR2 is SQIVND (reference sequence). After removal of 10 bases from V and 3 bases from J, the junction contained 13 bases not matched to a gene. This CDR3 contains 15 residues. In DNA, the CDR3 is TGTGCCACCAAAAGGGCCGCGACAGGGACAGATACGCAGTATTTT. This encodes CATKRAATGTDTQYF. The full variable domain, in which reference TRBV19 and TRBJ2-3 provide the parts outside the CDR3, is DGGITQSPKYLFRKEGQNVTLSCEQNLNHDAMYWYRQDPGQGLRLIYYSQIVNDFQKGDIAEGYSVSREKKESFPLTVTSAQKNPTAFYLCATKRAATGTDTQYFGPGTRLTVL.

This CDR3 is CASRKSGEGNEQFF. CDR3 in DNA: TGTGCCAGCAGGAAATCCGGAGAGGGCAATGAGCAGTTCTTC. This chain links TRBV25-1 with TRBJ2-1; possibly TRBD2 for D (5 bases). In germline, CDR1 is MGHDK, CDR2 SYGVNS. The length of the CDR3 is 14 residues. V was trimmed by 6 bases and J by 6 bases, leaving 15 bases between them.

This clone was counted only a few times. The chain uses TRBV6-1 and TRBJ1-1; D not certain. CDR3 size: 13 residues. Trimming removed 6 bases from V and 5 bases from J, with 13 bases in between. The germline V gene encodes CDR1 MNHNS and CDR2 SASEGT. CDR3 protein: CASRGRAETEAFF. The CDR3 nucleotides are TGTGCCAGCAGGGGGAGAGCGGAGACTGAAGCTTTCTTT.